The T cell receptor beta chain under discussion was sequenced for a study of blood T cells in healthy people across ages. For the second PCR, which ran for roughly 6 to 12 cycles, a sample-barcoded 5' primer and a J-beta primer mix were used. One entry per CDR3 protein, called by TCRdb with MiXCR from the 5' RACE reads. The sample holds hundreds of thousands of distinct CDR3 sequences, around 48% seen once. CDR1 is SEHNR, CDR2 FQNEAQ, per germline (reference sequence). The CDR3 spans 14 residues. Trimming shortened V by 7 bases and J by 4 bases, and 16 bases separated the two germline ends. This chain links TRBV7-9 with TRBJ1-1; possibly TRBD1 for D (6 bases). This TCR came from a woman aged 60 to 75 in good health. The specimen sequenced was blood. In nucleotides, the CDR3 is TGTGCCAGCAATCTTAGGGGGGGTGGCACTGAAGCTTTCTTT. This codes for CASNLRGGGTEAFF.